A selection of T cell receptor beta chains follows, all from one sample in a study of somatic mutations in cytotoxic T cells in rheumatoid arthritis. The assay was immunoSEQ multiplex PCR, and TCRdb's table has in-frame clones only and misses some. This sample yields about 20,000 clones, of which around 86% are seen a single time; 13% to 15% belongs to the top ten. Material: CD8+ T cells sorted from blood. The receptors originated from an adult with rheumatoid arthritis. CDR3s include the opening cysteine and the closing phenylalanine or tryptophan. Fields, in order: V gene, J gene, clone size, D gene, CDR3 protein, CDR3 DNA. A D gene is named only where the DNA matches it firmly. A row's size may be missing; if present it is once, few, many or a size class.

V gene: TRBV5-1; J gene: TRBJ1-1; clone size: NA; D gene: NA; CDR3 protein: CASSSWGVQREAFF; CDR3 DNA: TGCGCCAGCAGCTCTTGGGGAGTACAACGTGAAGCTTTCTTT
V gene: TRBV7-9; J gene: TRBJ2-3; clone size: once; D gene: NA; CDR3 protein: CASSLAARGRVTDTQYF; CDR3 DNA: TGTGCCAGCAGCTTAGCCGCTAGAGGGCGGGTCACAGATACGCAGTATTTT
V gene: TRBV14; J gene: TRBJ1-2; clone size: NA; D gene: NA; CDR3 protein: CASSQALRYGYTF; CDR3 DNA: TGTGCCAGCAGCCAAGCCCTCCGGTATGGCTACACCTTC
V gene: TRBV13; J gene: TRBJ1-1; clone size: few; D gene: TRBD1; CDR3 protein: CASRGTGGGTEAFF; CDR3 DNA: TGTGCCAGCAGAGGGACAGGGGGAGGCACTGAAGCTTTCTTT
V gene: TRBV7-9; J gene: TRBJ1-2; clone size: NA; D gene: TRBD1; CDR3 protein: CASSTWDRENTF; CDR3 DNA: TGTGCCAGCAGCACCTGGGACAGGGAAAACACCTTC
V gene: TRBV7-8; J gene: TRBJ2-2; clone size: NA; D gene: NA; CDR3 protein: CASSLQGHANTGELFF; CDR3 DNA: TGTGCCAGCAGCCTACAGGGACATGCGAACACCGGGGAGCTGTTTTTT
V gene: TRBV29-1; J gene: TRBJ2-1; clone size: NA; D gene: TRBD2; CDR3 protein: CSALGREGRIYNEQFF; CDR3 DNA: TGCAGCGCCCTGGGGCGGGAGGGCCGAATTTACAATGAGCAGTTCTTC
V gene: TRBV29-1; J gene: TRBJ1-5; clone size: NA; D gene: NA; CDR3 protein: CSVGQGLGQPQHF; CDR3 DNA: TGCAGCGTTGGGCAGGGGTTGGGTCAGCCCCAGCATTTT
V gene: TRBV6-5; J gene: TRBJ2-3; clone size: NA; D gene: NA; CDR3 protein: CASSTGVASTDTQYF; CDR3 DNA: TGTGCCAGCAGTACGGGGGTGGCTAGCACAGATACGCAGTATTTT
V gene: TRBV4-2; J gene: TRBJ2-4; clone size: NA; D gene: NA; CDR3 protein: CASSQASKNIQYF; CDR3 DNA: TGTGCCAGCAGCCAGGCCAGCAAAAACATTCAGTACTTC
V gene: TRBV5-4; J gene: TRBJ2-1; clone size: NA; D gene: NA; CDR3 protein: CASSLVFNNEQFF; CDR3 DNA: TGTGCCAGCAGCTTGGTGTTCAACAATGAGCAGTTCTTC
V gene: TRBV27; J gene: TRBJ1-2; clone size: NA; D gene: NA; CDR3 protein: CASSLSWGGDGYTF; CDR3 DNA: TGTGCCAGCAGTCTTTCGTGGGGGGGTGATGGCTACACCTTC
V gene: TRBV11-3; J gene: TRBJ2-1; clone size: NA; D gene: NA; CDR3 protein: CASSLVHPADEQFF; CDR3 DNA: TGTGCCAGCAGCTTAGTACACCCCGCGGATGAGCAGTTCTTC
V gene: TRBV19; J gene: TRBJ1-6; clone size: NA; D gene: NA; CDR3 protein: CASNTGNSPLHF; CDR3 DNA: TGTGCCAGTAATACCGGGAATTCACCCCTCCACTTT
V gene: TRBV30; J gene: TRBJ2-7; clone size: NA; D gene: TRBD2; CDR3 protein: CAWSPGGYEQYF; CDR3 DNA: TGTGCCTGGAGTCCGGGGGGGTACGAGCAGTACTTC
V gene: TRBV21-1; J gene: TRBJ2-3; clone size: NA; D gene: NA; CDR3 protein: CASSLSSGGASTDTQYF; CDR3 DNA: TGTGCCAGCAGCCTATCTTCGGGGGGGGCTAGCACAGATACGCAGTATTTT
V gene: TRBV5-6; J gene: TRBJ2-3; clone size: once; D gene: NA; CDR3 protein: CASAIDSVDTQYF; CDR3 DNA: TGTGCCAGCGCGATAGACTCTGTGGATACGCAGTATTTT
V gene: TRBV27; J gene: TRBJ2-3; clone size: NA; D gene: NA; CDR3 protein: CASSSITDTQYF; CDR3 DNA: TGTGCCAGCAGTTCCATCACAGATACGCAGTATTTT
V gene: TRBV19; J gene: TRBJ1-1; clone size: NA; D gene: NA; CDR3 protein: CASTPRASETEAFF; CDR3 DNA: TGTGCCAGTACTCCGAGGGCTTCCGAGACTGAAGCTTTCTTT
V gene: TRBV5-1; J gene: TRBJ1-1; clone size: few; D gene: NA; CDR3 protein: CASSTGLQAPGTEAFF; CDR3 DNA: TGCGCCAGCAGCACGGGACTCCAAGCCCCGGGCACTGAAGCTTTCTTT
V gene: TRBV13; J gene: TRBJ2-3; clone size: once; D gene: NA; CDR3 protein: CASSSEVGNKGGNTQYF; CDR3 DNA: TGTGCCAGCAGCTCAGAGGTTGGTAACAAAGGAGGCAATACGCAGTATTTT
V gene: TRBV15; J gene: TRBJ2-1; clone size: NA; D gene: TRBD2; CDR3 protein: CATSTGTSGLGEQFF; CDR3 DNA: TGTGCCACCAGCACAGGGACTAGCGGGCTGGGGGAGCAGTTCTTC
V gene: TRBV28; J gene: TRBJ1-3; clone size: NA; D gene: NA; CDR3 protein: CASSLPGVGNTIYF; CDR3 DNA: TGTGCCAGCAGTTTACCAGGGGTCGGAAACACCATATATTTT
V gene: TRBV5-1; J gene: TRBJ2-3; clone size: NA; D gene: NA; CDR3 protein: CASSPTRTDTQYF; CDR3 DNA: TGCGCCAGCAGCCCAACTAGGACAGATACGCAGTATTTT
V gene: TRBV9; J gene: TRBJ2-1; clone size: NA; D gene: NA; CDR3 protein: CASGGVLEQFF; CDR3 DNA: TGTGCCAGCGGAGGTGTCCTGGAGCAGTTCTTC
V gene: TRBV7-7; J gene: TRBJ2-5; clone size: NA; D gene: TRBD1; CDR3 protein: CASSPWTGLETQYF; CDR3 DNA: TGTGCTAGCAGTCCTTGGACAGGGCTTGAGACCCAGTACTTC
V gene: TRBV5-1; J gene: TRBJ2-4; clone size: NA; D gene: NA; CDR3 protein: CASSFDRLNIQYF; CDR3 DNA: TGCGCCAGCAGCTTTGACAGGTTAAACATTCAGTACTTC
V gene: TRBV7-9; J gene: TRBJ2-7; clone size: NA; D gene: NA; CDR3 protein: CASSLGAPYEQYF; CDR3 DNA: TGTGCCAGCAGCTTAGGGGCCCCGTACGAGCAGTACTTC
V gene: TRBV6-6; J gene: TRBJ1-1; clone size: NA; D gene: NA; CDR3 protein: CASSEIKGGMNTEAFF; CDR3 DNA: TGTGCCAGCAGCGAAATCAAGGGGGGCATGAACACTGAAGCTTTCTTT
V gene: TRBV28; J gene: TRBJ1-5; clone size: NA; D gene: NA; CDR3 protein: CASSFPHRAQHF; CDR3 DNA: TGTGCCAGCAGTTTTCCCCATCGGGCCCAGCATTTT
V gene: TRBV5-6; J gene: TRBJ1-1; clone size: NA; D gene: TRBD1; CDR3 protein: CASSLGLGQGVTEAFF; CDR3 DNA: TGTGCCAGCAGCTTGGGTCTCGGACAGGGTGTCACTGAAGCTTTCTTT
V gene: TRBV7-9; J gene: TRBJ2-2; clone size: once; D gene: NA; CDR3 protein: CASSFDSRELFF; CDR3 DNA: TGTGCCAGCAGCTTCGATTCCCGGGAGCTGTTTTTT
V gene: TRBV27; J gene: TRBJ1-5; clone size: few; D gene: NA; CDR3 protein: CASSLSGVRGNQPQHF; CDR3 DNA: TGTGCCAGCAGTTTATCTGGGGTTCGGGGCAATCAGCCCCAGCATTTT
V gene: TRBV2; J gene: TRBJ2-2; clone size: NA; D gene: TRBD2; CDR3 protein: CASTSGRVNGELFF; CDR3 DNA: TGTGCCAGCACTTCCGGGAGGGTGAACGGGGAGCTGTTTTTT
V gene: TRBV9; J gene: TRBJ1-2; clone size: NA; D gene: NA; CDR3 protein: CASGGRRVNYGYTF; CDR3 DNA: TGTGCCAGCGGAGGAAGGAGGGTTAACTATGGCTACACCTTC
V gene: TRBV5-6; J gene: TRBJ2-7; clone size: NA; D gene: TRBD2; CDR3 protein: CASSLGSGRYEQYF; CDR3 DNA: TGTGCCAGCAGCTTGGGTAGCGGGAGATACGAGCAGTACTTC
V gene: TRBV4-3; J gene: TRBJ2-3; clone size: NA; D gene: NA; CDR3 protein: CASSQEGGGADTQYF; CDR3 DNA: TGCGCCAGCAGCCAAGAAGGAGGCGGGGCAGATACGCAGTATTTT
V gene: TRBV7-2; J gene: TRBJ1-5; clone size: NA; D gene: TRBD1; CDR3 protein: CASSWGQGPYSNQPQHF; CDR3 DNA: TGTGCCAGCAGCTGGGGACAGGGCCCGTATAGCAATCAGCCCCAGCATTTT
V gene: TRBV7-6; J gene: TRBJ2-3; clone size: NA; D gene: NA; CDR3 protein: CASSLKWGGRDTQYF; CDR3 DNA: TGTGCCAGCAGCTTAAAGTGGGGCGGGCGGGATACGCAGTATTTT
V gene: TRBV6-1; J gene: TRBJ2-7; clone size: NA; D gene: TRBD2; CDR3 protein: CAISGTSKYEQYF; CDR3 DNA: TGTGCCATCTCCGGGACTAGCAAGTACGAGCAGTACTTC
V gene: TRBV27; J gene: TRBJ2-3; clone size: NA; D gene: TRBD1; CDR3 protein: CASRDRGSLATDTQYF; CDR3 DNA: TGTGCCAGCCGGGACAGGGGGTCCTTAGCGACAGATACGCAGTATTTT
V gene: TRBV5-1; J gene: TRBJ2-1; clone size: NA; D gene: TRBD2; CDR3 protein: CASSLTSVRVSYNEQFF; CDR3 DNA: TGCGCCAGCAGCTTGACTAGCGTGAGAGTTTCCTACAATGAGCAGTTCTTC
V gene: TRBV27; J gene: TRBJ2-7; clone size: NA; D gene: TRBD1; CDR3 protein: CASSPPSRGQPTYEQYF; CDR3 DNA: TGTGCCAGCAGTCCCCCGTCGAGGGGACAGCCCACATACGAGCAGTACTTC
V gene: TRBV27; J gene: TRBJ1-2; clone size: NA; D gene: NA; CDR3 protein: CASSLSGRGRGYTF; CDR3 DNA: TGTGCCAGCAGTTTATCGGGGCGGGGTAGGGGCTACACCTTC
V gene: TRBV7-2; J gene: TRBJ2-7; clone size: once; D gene: TRBD2; CDR3 protein: CASSIGLAGVYEQYF; CDR3 DNA: TGTGCCAGCAGCATCGGACTAGCGGGAGTGTACGAGCAGTACTTC
V gene: TRBV6-1; J gene: TRBJ2-3; clone size: NA; D gene: TRBD1; CDR3 protein: CASAAGTGADTQYF; CDR3 DNA: TGTGCCAGCGCTGCCGGGACAGGGGCAGATACGCAGTATTTT
V gene: TRBV5-1; J gene: TRBJ2-5; clone size: few; D gene: TRBD2; CDR3 protein: CASSLGIAGAETQYF; CDR3 DNA: TGCGCCAGCAGCTTGGGGATAGCGGGAGCAGAGACCCAGTACTTC
V gene: TRBV6-4; J gene: TRBJ2-1; clone size: once; D gene: TRBD2; CDR3 protein: CASSDSSGGLNEQFF; CDR3 DNA: TGTGCCAGCAGTGACTCAAGCGGGGGCCTCAATGAGCAGTTCTTC
V gene: TRBV9; J gene: TRBJ2-2; clone size: NA; D gene: TRBD2; CDR3 protein: CASNAGGMKPNTGELFF; CDR3 DNA: TGTGCCAGCAACGCGGGGGGGATGAAACCGAACACCGGGGAGCTGTTTTTT
V gene: TRBV27; J gene: TRBJ2-1; clone size: NA; D gene: TRBD1; CDR3 protein: CASSSGQGWHNEQFF; CDR3 DNA: TGTGCCAGCAGTTCCGGACAGGGGTGGCACAATGAGCAGTTCTTC
V gene: TRBV10-3; J gene: TRBJ1-2; clone size: NA; D gene: TRBD1; CDR3 protein: CAISETTTGGAYGYTF; CDR3 DNA: TGTGCCATCAGTGAGACTACGACAGGGGGCGCCTATGGCTACACCTTC
V gene: TRBV7-9; J gene: TRBJ2-1; clone size: NA; D gene: TRBD1; CDR3 protein: CASSLNRGRPYNEQFF; CDR3 DNA: TGTGCCAGCAGCTTAAACAGGGGGCGGCCATACAATGAGCAGTTCTTC
V gene: TRBV9; J gene: TRBJ1-1; clone size: few; D gene: NA; CDR3 protein: CASSAGKSTEAFF; CDR3 DNA: TGTGCCAGCAGCGCGGGAAAGAGCACTGAAGCTTTCTTT
V gene: TRBV19; J gene: TRBJ1-1; clone size: NA; D gene: NA; CDR3 protein: CASRYRAPSTEAFF; CDR3 DNA: TGTGCCAGTAGATATCGGGCCCCCAGCACTGAAGCTTTCTTT
V gene: TRBV4-3; J gene: TRBJ2-2; clone size: NA; D gene: TRBD2; CDR3 protein: CASSPRWARLAAGELFF; CDR3 DNA: TGCGCCAGCAGCCCCAGATGGGCGAGACTAGCAGCCGGGGAGCTGTTTTTT
V gene: TRBV25-1; J gene: TRBJ2-7; clone size: NA; D gene: TRBD2; CDR3 protein: CASTISGRPYEQYF; CDR3 DNA: TGTGCCAGCACCATTAGCGGGAGACCCTACGAGCAGTACTTC
V gene: TRBV6-5; J gene: TRBJ1-5; clone size: NA; D gene: NA; CDR3 protein: CAVGQPQHF; CDR3 DNA: TGTGCCGTGGGACAGCCCCAGCATTTT